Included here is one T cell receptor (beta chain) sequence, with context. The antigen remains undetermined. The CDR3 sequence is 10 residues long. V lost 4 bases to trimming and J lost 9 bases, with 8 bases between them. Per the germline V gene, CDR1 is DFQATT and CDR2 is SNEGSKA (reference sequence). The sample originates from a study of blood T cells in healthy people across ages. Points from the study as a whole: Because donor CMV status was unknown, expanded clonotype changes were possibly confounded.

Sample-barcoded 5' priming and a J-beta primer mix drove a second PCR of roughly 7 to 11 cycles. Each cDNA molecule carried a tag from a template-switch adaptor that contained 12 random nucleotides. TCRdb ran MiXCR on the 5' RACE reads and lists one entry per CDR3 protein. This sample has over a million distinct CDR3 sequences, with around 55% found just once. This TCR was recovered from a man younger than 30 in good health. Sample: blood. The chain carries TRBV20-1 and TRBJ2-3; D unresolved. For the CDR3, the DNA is TGCAGTGCTAAGACTGACACGCAGTATTTT. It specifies CSAKTDTQYF.